The entry below describes one T cell receptor beta chain. The sample comes from a study of shared clonotypes between healthy human individuals. Assay execution took place at the deep level. Data came from immunoSEQ multiplex PCR; TCRdb stores just in-frame clones and leaves some out. The sample has 2.3 million or so clones, more than 80% seen once. Naive CD45RA+ and memory CD45RA-negative subsets were split from CD4+ cells. The specimen sequenced was naive CD4+ T cells from PBMCs. Subset given: CD45RA+ positively selected. The source of this sequence is a man between 18 and 35 years old in good health. Some clones in this sample may be carry-over from other donors' samples.

CDR3 in amino acids: CASSSPTRGSNNEQFF. The CDR3 DNA reads TGTGCCAGCAGTTCCCCGACTAGGGGGTCTAACAATGAGCAGTTCTTC. V and J are TRBV28 and TRBJ2-1; either TRBD1 or TRBD2 may fit D (6 bases each). Trimming took 4 bases from V and 5 from J, leaving 18 bases between them. This CDR3 contains 16 residues. Germline V gene data show CDR1 as MDHEN and CDR2 as SYDVKM.